This record looks at one T cell receptor beta chain sequence and its context. Its specificity is unknown. This sample was taken from a study of T cell repertoires in cytomegalovirus infection. After removal of 6 bases from V and 3 bases from J, the junction contained 11 bases not matched to a gene. Per the germline V gene, CDR1 is SGHVS and CDR2 is FNYEAQ. The CDR3 runs 15 residues. TCRdb reprocessed the reads with MiXCR, giving one entry per CDR3 protein. The table lists hundreds of thousands of distinct CDR3 sequences, about 30% of them singletons, with around 12% in the top ten. Study results and limitations: Of the TCR beta families, the public ones yielded a cumulative frequency that identified carriers of CMV plus the relevant HLA.

The chain is built from TRBV7-6 and TRBJ2-7; TRBD1 matches at 7 bases. The clonotype originates from a human donor in good health (CMV status not recorded). Some clones in this sample may be carry-over from other donors' samples. Sequenced here: cultured CD8+ T cells from PBMCs, sampled from culture after CMV antigen stimulation. The CDR3 sequence: CASSSSPGQYYEQYF. The CDR3 DNA reads as TGTGCCAGCAGTTCATCTCCGGGACAGTACTACGAGCAGTACTTC.